One and the same sample provided the 25 T cell receptor beta chains below, sequenced in a study of T cell responses to AZD1222 COVID-19 vaccine. Here immunoSEQ multiplex PCR was the method, and the copy in TCRdb shows in-frame clones only, minus some. This sample has about 140,000 clones; roughly 80% occur once, and the top ten carry approximately 4%. The sample in question was peripheral blood, obtained on day 0 of AZD1222 vaccination. These TCRs come from an adult in good health.

The chain combines TRBV7-6 with TRBJ1-1, with 10 bases lining up with TRBD1. The germline V gene encodes CDR1 SGHVS and CDR2 FNYEAQ. There are 14 residues in the CDR3. J lost 10 bases, V lost 6 bases, and 11 bases had no gene match. The CDR3 DNA sequence: TGTGCCAGCAGACGGGACAGGGGTCTTACCAGAGCTTTCTTT. This codes for CASRRDRGLTRAFF.

V gene TRBV27 combines with J gene TRBJ2-7; 9 bases map to TRBD1. J was trimmed by 0 bases and V by 3 bases; bases with no gene match: 3. Per germline, CDR1 MNHEY and CDR2 SMNVEV (reference sequence). The CDR3 is 15 residues long. DNA of the CDR3: TGTGCCAGCAGTTTCCCGGGACAGGGCTCCTACGAGCAGTACTTC. Amino acid sequence: CASSFPGQGSYEQYF.

The chain recombines TRBV5-6 with TRBJ1-5; TRBD1 agrees at 8 bases. J lost 4 bases, V lost 0 bases, and 9 bases had no gene match. CDR1 is SGHDT, CDR2 YYEEEE, per germline. The CDR3 is 17 residues long. For the CDR3, the DNA is TGTGCCAGCAGCTTGGGCAGGGGGCGCGTTGAGAATCAGCCCCAGCATTTT. This sequence encodes CASSLGRGRVENQPQHF. The full variable domain, in which reference TRBV5-6 and TRBJ1-5 provide the parts outside the CDR3, is DAGVTQSPTHLIKTRGQQVTLRCSPKSGHDTVSWYQQALGQGPQFIFQYYEEEERQRGNFPDRFSGHQFPNYSSELNVNALLLGDSALYLCASSLGRGRVENQPQHFGDGTRLSIL.

This rearrangement joins TRBV18 to TRBJ1-1; possibly TRBD1 for D (5 bases). The germline V gene encodes CDR1 KGHSH and CDR2 LQKENI. This CDR3 comprises 13 residues. Trimming removed 3 bases from V and 7 bases from J, with 12 bases in between. In nucleotides, the CDR3 is TGTGCCAGCTCACCTCTAGGGACCAATGAAGCTTTCTTT. This encodes CASSPLGTNEAFF.

V is TRBV5-1 and J is TRBJ1-3; a weak D match, TRBD1 (5 bases). This CDR3 region has 16 residues. Per the germline V gene, CDR1 is SGHRS and CDR2 is YFSETQ. Trimming left V 4 bases short and J 0 bases short, with 14 bases between. CDR3 loop: CASSLGGVSSGNTIYF. Here the CDR3 DNA reads TGCGCCAGCAGCCTAGGAGGGGTCTCCTCTGGAAACACCATATATTTT.

This clone was seen a handful of times. The chain joins TRBV7-9 to TRBJ2-5, with TRBD2 matching over 11 bases. With V trimmed by 7 bases and J by 5 bases, 9 bases remained unmatched. CDR1 SEHNR and CDR2 FQNEAQ come from the germline V gene (reference sequence). The CDR3 runs 15 residues. The CDR3, as DNA: TGTGCCAGCACGGGGGCTAGCGGGGGGTTGGAGACCCAGTACTTC. It specifies CASTGASGGLETQYF.

The J gene is TRBJ2-3, the V gene TRBV30, with 7 nucleotides matching TRBD2. The CDR3 covers 14 residues. CDR1 and CDR2 (germline): GTSNPN, SVGIG (reference sequence). V trimming: 5 bases; J trimming: 3 bases; junction bases outside the gene matches: 8. CDR3 nucleotide sequence: TGTGCCTGGTCTGACGCCGGGGGGACAGATACGCAGTATTTT. This gives the protein CAWSDAGGTDTQYF.

The chain links TRBV18 to TRBJ2-7, with a tentative D call TRBD1 (6 bases). CDR3 size: 14 residues. Trimming removed 3 bases from V and 1 base from J, with 10 bases in between. Germline V gene data show CDR1 as KGHSH and CDR2 as LQKENI. Written as DNA, the CDR3 is TGTGCCAGCTCACCCCGGGACACGTCCTACGAGCAGTACTTC. It translates to CASSPRDTSYEQYF.

The chain uses TRBV2 and TRBJ2-3; either TRBD1 or TRBD2 may fit D (6 bases each). CDR3 length: 15 residues. In germline, CDR1 is SNHLY, CDR2 FYNNEI. The V end lost 5 bases, the J end lost 2 bases, and 14 bases lay between the germline ends. CDR3 amino acids: CASSSFGGPTDTQYF. The CDR3 region has the DNA TGTGCCAGCAGTTCGTTCGGGGGCCCCACAGATACGCAGTATTTT.

A single count supports this clone. J is TRBJ1-4 and V is TRBV28; TRBD1 might be the D (5 bases). Trimming removed 3 bases at V and 11 bases at J, with 16 bases between. Per the germline V gene, CDR1 is MDHEN and CDR2 is SYDVKM. This CDR3 spans 14 amino acids. Here the CDR3 reads CASSLPGAVGKLFF. The CDR3, as DNA: TGTGCCAGCAGTTTGCCCGGGGCTGTTGGGAAACTGTTTTTT.

The chain couples TRBV3-1 (or the pseudogene TRBV3-2) to TRBJ2-1; TRBD2 might be the D (7 bases). The CDR3 has 17 amino acids. Germline CDR1 and CDR2: LGHDT and YNNKEL (reference sequence). Trimming shortened V by 1 base and J by 8 bases, and 21 bases separated the two germline ends. The CDR3 DNA sequence: TGTGCCAGCAGCCAAGTCCCCGGAGGGGGGGCCTTGTATGAGCAGTTCTTC. The encoded protein is CASSQVPGGGALYEQFF.

This rearrangement joins TRBV3-1 (or the pseudogene TRBV3-2) to TRBJ2-2; D gene unclear. Germline V CDR1 and CDR2: LGHDT, YNNKEL (reference sequence). The CDR3 runs to 17 residues. V lost 4 bases and J lost 0, with 15 bases in between. This chain's CDR3 is CASSLRLVATNTGELFF. For the CDR3, the DNA is TGTGCCAGCAGCCTCAGACTCGTAGCTACGAACACCGGGGAGCTGTTTTTT.

In nucleotides, the CDR3 is TGTGCCAGCAGTCCACCGACTAGAGGGGCCGACGAGCAGTACTTC. It yields the protein CASSPPTRGADEQYF. The rearrangement links TRBV27 to TRBJ2-7, with D perhaps TRBD2 (6 bases). From germline, CDR1 is MNHEY and CDR2 SMNVEV (reference sequence). The CDR3 extends over 15 amino acids. Trimming shortened V by 5 bases and J by 5 bases, and 19 bases separated the two germline ends.

V and J are TRBV3-1 (or the pseudogene TRBV3-2) and TRBJ1-5, with D possibly matching TRBD1 (5 bases). V dropped 4 bases and J dropped 9 bases, with 13 bases sitting between them. This CDR3 contains 13 residues. The V gene's germline CDR1 is LGHDT and CDR2 YNNKEL (reference sequence). CDR3 coding DNA: TGTGCCAGCAGCCCCTCCCTGGGGGGGCCCCAGCATTTT. Amino acid sequence: CASSPSLGGPQHF.

Here the CDR3 reads CASSVGGTDSNNYGYTF. CDR3 in DNA: TGTGCCAGCAGCGTAGGGGGGACAGACTCAAATAACTATGGCTACACCTTC. The rearrangement joins TRBV9 to TRBJ1-2, with 7 bases that match TRBD1. The V segment lost 0 bases and the J segment 1 base; nucleotides outside the gene matches: 9. The CDR3 loop spans 17 amino acids. Germline CDR1 SGDLS, CDR2 YYNGEE.

Only one count was recorded for this clone. The chain carries TRBV6-5 and TRBJ1-3; weak D call: TRBD1 (6 bases). V was pared by 11 bases and J by 0 bases, with 17 bases between. Germline assignment: CDR1 MNHEY and CDR2 SVGAGI. This CDR3 has 15 amino acids. CDR3 residues: CAGRAGASSGNTIYF. The DNA of the CDR3 is TGTGCCGGTCGGGCAGGGGCGAGCTCTGGAAACACCATATATTTT.

V usage is TRBV15 and J usage is TRBJ1-1; D might be TRBD1 (5 bases). Germline V gives CDR1 LNHNV, CDR2 YYDKDF (reference sequence). V lost 2 bases to trimming and J lost 4 bases, with 14 bases between them. This CDR3 has 15 amino acids. The CDR3, as DNA: TGTGCCACCAGCAGATCAGGGTGGAGTGGCACTGAAGCTTTCTTT. It translates to CATSRSGWSGTEAFF.

The CDR3: CASSQGQGDYGYTF. CDR3 in DNA: TGTGCCAGCAGCCAGGGACAGGGGGACTATGGCTACACCTTC. This chain connects TRBV9 to TRBJ1-2, with 11 bases identical to TRBD1. The germline V gene encodes CDR1 SGDLS and CDR2 YYNGEE. This CDR3 region has 14 residues. J lost 3 bases, V lost 4 bases, and 2 bases had no gene match. The entire variable domain, with the rest obtained from reference TRBV9 and TRBJ1-2, is as follows: DSGVTQTPKHLITATGQRVTLRCSPRSGDLSVYWYQQSLDQGLQFLIQYYNGEERAKGNILERFSAQQFPDLHSELNLSSLELGDSALYFCASSQGQGDYGYTFGSGTRLTVV.

The chain carries TRBV7-2 and TRBJ2-3; D gene ambiguous. V was pared by 7 bases and J by 5 bases, with 22 bases between. This CDR3 has 16 residues. Germline CDR1 SGHTA, CDR2 FQGNSA. The CDR3 loop is CASTLRVASQGDTQYF. Written as DNA, the CDR3 is TGTGCCAGCACCCTTAGGGTAGCATCGCAAGGAGATACGCAGTATTTT. The complete variable domain, with remaining parts taken from reference TRBV7-2 and TRBJ2-3, reads GAGVSQSPSNKVTEKGKDVELRCDPISGHTALYWYRQSLGQGLEFLIYFQGNSAPDKSGLPSDRFSAERTGGSVSTLTIQRTQQEDSAVYLCASTLRVASQGDTQYFGPGTRLTVL.

This clone was detected once. The chain employs TRBV6-1 and TRBJ1-6; 7 nucleotides align to TRBD1. The CDR3 is made up of 15 amino acids. The V and J ends lost 2 bases and 10 bases, in that order; junction bases with no gene match: 8. The V gene's germline CDR1 is MNHNS and CDR2 SASEGT. The CDR3 nucleotides read TGTGCCAGCAGTGAAATCCAGAGGGGGCGATCACCCCTCCACTTT. Translated, it gives CASSEIQRGRSPLHF.

The gene calls are TRBV5-6 and TRBJ1-3; D is uncertain. Per germline, CDR1 SGHDT and CDR2 YYEEEE. Trimming took off 0 bases at V and 4 bases at J, with 17 bases between the two ends. The CDR3 is 17 residues long. The CDR3 DNA reads TGTGCCAGCAGCTTGGTGGACCGCCGCCTCCTAGGAAACACCATATATTTT. It translates to CASSLVDRRLLGNTIYF.

This chain links TRBV13 with TRBJ2-2; the D gene could be TRBD1 or TRBD2 (5 bases each). The germline CDR1 and CDR2 sequences are PRHDT and FYEKMQ (reference sequence). The V end was cut by 4 bases, the J end by 6 bases, with 18 bases between. This CDR3 contains 16 residues. This CDR3 reads CASSSGPGPIAGELFF. The CDR3 DNA reads as TGTGCCAGCAGCTCGGGACCCGGGCCCATCGCCGGGGAGCTGTTTTTT.

The chain combines TRBV28 with TRBJ2-1, with D possibly matching TRBD2 (6 bases). Germline assignment: CDR1 MDHEN and CDR2 SYDVKM. The CDR3 is 14 residues long. The V end was cut by 6 bases, the J end by 6 bases, with 15 bases between. CDR3 protein: CASSGGIRGNEQFF. The CDR3 coding sequence is TGTGCCAGCAGCGGGGGTATACGGGGCAATGAGCAGTTCTTC. The complete variable domain, with remaining parts taken from reference TRBV28 and TRBJ2-1, reads DVKVTQSSRYLVKRTGEKVFLECVQDMDHENMFWYRQDPGLGLRLIYFSYDVKMKEKGDIPEGYSVSREKKERFSLILESASTNQTSMYLCASSGGIRGNEQFFGPGTRLTVL.

CDR3 protein: CAISTTGGTYEQYF. CDR3 DNA: TGTGCCATCAGTACCACAGGGGGGACCTACGAGCAGTACTTC. This sequence joins TRBV10-3 and TRBJ2-7; 8 nucleotides line up with TRBD1. With V trimmed by 5 bases and J by 2 bases, 5 bases remained unmatched. The CDR3 runs to 14 residues. The germline CDR1 and CDR2 sequences are ENHRY and SYGVKD.

The genes are TRBV28 and TRBJ1-1; tentative D call: TRBD1 (5 bases). CDR1 and CDR2 (germline): MDHEN, SYDVKM. The CDR3 runs 15 residues. Trimming stripped 6 bases from V and 2 bases from J, with 16 bases between. CDR3 sequence reads: CASSRWDGTNTEAFF. CDR3 nucleotide sequence: TGTGCCAGCAGCCGCTGGGATGGGACCAACACTGAAGCTTTCTTT.